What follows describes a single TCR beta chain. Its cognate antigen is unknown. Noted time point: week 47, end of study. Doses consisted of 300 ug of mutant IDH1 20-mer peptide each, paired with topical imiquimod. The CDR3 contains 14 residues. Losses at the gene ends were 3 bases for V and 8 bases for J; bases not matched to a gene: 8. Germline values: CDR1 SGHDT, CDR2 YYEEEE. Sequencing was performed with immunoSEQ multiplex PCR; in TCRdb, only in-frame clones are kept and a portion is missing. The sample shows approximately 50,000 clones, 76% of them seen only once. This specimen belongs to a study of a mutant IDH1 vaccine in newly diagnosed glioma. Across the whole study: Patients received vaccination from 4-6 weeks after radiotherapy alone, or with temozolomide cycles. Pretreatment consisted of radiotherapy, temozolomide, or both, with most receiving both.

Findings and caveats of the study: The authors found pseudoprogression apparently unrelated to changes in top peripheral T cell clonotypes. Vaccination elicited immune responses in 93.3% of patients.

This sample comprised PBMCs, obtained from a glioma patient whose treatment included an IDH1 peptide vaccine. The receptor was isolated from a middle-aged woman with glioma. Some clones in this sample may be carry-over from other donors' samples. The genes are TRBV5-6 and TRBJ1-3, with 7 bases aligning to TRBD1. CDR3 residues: CASSYDRVSHTIYF. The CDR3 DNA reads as TGTGCCAGCAGCTACGACAGGGTCTCGCACACCATATATTTT.